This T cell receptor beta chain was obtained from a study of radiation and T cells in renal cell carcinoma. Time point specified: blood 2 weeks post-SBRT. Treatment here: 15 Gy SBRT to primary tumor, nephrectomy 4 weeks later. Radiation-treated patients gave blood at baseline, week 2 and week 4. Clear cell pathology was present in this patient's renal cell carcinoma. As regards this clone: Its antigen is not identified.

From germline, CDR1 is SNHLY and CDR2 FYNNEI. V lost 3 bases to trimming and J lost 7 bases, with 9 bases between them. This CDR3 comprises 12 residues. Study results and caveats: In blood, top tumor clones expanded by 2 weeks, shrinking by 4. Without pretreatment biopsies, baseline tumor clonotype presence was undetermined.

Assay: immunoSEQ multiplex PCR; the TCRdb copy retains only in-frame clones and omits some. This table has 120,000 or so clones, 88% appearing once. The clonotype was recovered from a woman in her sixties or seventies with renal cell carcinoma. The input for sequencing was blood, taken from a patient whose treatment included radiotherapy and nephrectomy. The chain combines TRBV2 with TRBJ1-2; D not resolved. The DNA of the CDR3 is TGTGCCAGCAGTGAGAGGTTAGGTGGCTACACCTTC. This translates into CASSERLGGYTF. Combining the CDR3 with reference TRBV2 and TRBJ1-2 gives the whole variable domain EPEVTQTPSHQVTQMGQEVILRCVPISNHLYFYWYRQILGQKVEFLVSFYNNEISEKSEIFDDQFSVERPDGSNFTLKIRSTKLEDSAMYFCASSERLGGYTFGSGTRLTVV.